Presented here are 29 T cell receptor beta chains from one specimen sequenced in a study of shared clonotypes between healthy human individuals. Using immunoSEQ multiplex PCR, the repertoire was profiled, and TCRdb retains in-frame clones only, with some absent. The sample lists 850,000 to 1,200,000 clones; 75% were seen once. Input material: memory CD4+ T cells sorted from blood. Noted subset: CD45RA-negative fraction. The receptors here all came from a man aged 18 to 35 in good health.

This chain connects TRBV10-2 to TRBJ2-7; D possibly uses TRBD1 or TRBD2 (5 bases each). This CDR3 is built from 12 residues. With 7 bases removed from V and 6 bases from J, the gap between germline ends came to 13 bases. Germline V gene data show CDR1 as WSHSY and CDR2 as SAAADI. CDR3: CASTERGSEQYF. Written as DNA, the CDR3 is TGCGCCAGCACAGAGAGGGGCAGCGAGCAGTACTTC.

This clone was seen repeatedly, ten times or more. The gene calls are TRBV2 and TRBJ2-7, with D unresolved. The germline V and J ends were trimmed by 1 base and 4 bases, with 8 bases remaining between them. The germline gives CDR1 SNHLY, CDR2 FYNNEI. The CDR3 totals 13 residues. The CDR3 sequence is CASSEGQLYEQYF. The CDR3, as DNA: TGTGCCAGCAGTGAAGGGCAGCTGTACGAGCAGTACTTC.

The rearrangement uses TRBV7-9 and TRBJ2-6; tentative D call: TRBD2 (5 bases). The V gene lost 8 bases and the J gene lost 2 bases, with 13 bases spanning the gap. Germline CDR1 SEHNR, CDR2 FQNEAQ (reference sequence). CDR3 size: 15 residues. This CDR3 reads CASSRLGAGANVLTF. The CDR3 DNA reads TGTGCCAGCTCTCGACTCGGGGCTGGGGCCAACGTCCTGACTTTC.

V gene TRBV29-1 combines with J gene TRBJ1-2, with 7 positions matching TRBD1. This CDR3 has 11 residues. CDR1 and CDR2 (germline): SQVTM, ANQGSEA. Trimming at V came to 4 bases and at J to 7 bases, leaving 3 bases not matched to a gene. This chain's CDR3 is CSVVGQSGYTF. The DNA for the CDR3 is TGCAGCGTTGTGGGACAGTCTGGCTACACCTTC.

The rearrangement joins TRBV10-2 to TRBJ2-3; 7 bases match TRBD2. Germline V gene sequence: CDR1 WSHSY, CDR2 SAAADI. This CDR3 has 14 residues. The V and J ends lost 4 bases and 5 bases, in that order; junction bases with no gene match: 6. The CDR3 DNA sequence: TGCGCCAGCAGTGCTGCGGGAGTGGGAGATACGCAGTATTTT. This gives the protein CASSAAGVGDTQYF.

As DNA, the CDR3 is TGTGCCTGGAGCGGGGGGGCCCCAGAGACCCAGTACTTC. Translated: CAWSGGAPETQYF. This chain connects TRBV30 to TRBJ2-5; 8 nucleotides match TRBD2. The CDR3 is 13 residues long. V shed 3 bases and J 4 bases; nucleotides not matched to a gene: 4. CDR1 and CDR2 from the germline V gene are GTSNPN and SVGIG (reference sequence). Combining the CDR3 with reference TRBV30 and TRBJ2-5 gives the whole variable domain SQTIHQWPATLVQPVGSPLSLECTVEGTSNPNLYWYRQAAGRGLQLLFYSVGIGQISSEVPQNLSASRPQDRQFILSSKKLLLSDSGFYLCAWSGGAPETQYFGPGTRLLVL.

The V and J genes are TRBV2 and TRBJ1-6; 9 bases match TRBD1. The CDR3 extends over 15 amino acids. The ends lost 6 bases at V and 5 bases at J; junction bases unmatched: 5. CDR1 SNHLY and CDR2 FYNNEI come from the germline V gene. The CDR3 DNA reads as TGTGCCAGCAGCGACGGGACAGGGAATAATTCACCCCTCCACTTT. Translation gives CASSDGTGNNSPLHF.

The genes are TRBV5-8 and TRBJ1-5; D not resolved. V was shortened by 0 bases and J by 7 bases, with 11 bases between the two germline ends. Germline CDR1 reads SGHTS; CDR2 reads YDEGEE. The CDR3 runs 14 residues. In nucleotides, the CDR3 is TGTGCCAGCAGCTTGGTTAGGGTCGGACAGCCCCAGCATTTT. This encodes CASSLVRVGQPQHF. The whole variable domain, filled in from reference TRBV5-8 and TRBJ1-5, reads EAGVTQSPTHLIKTRGQQATLRCSPISGHTSVYWYQQALGLGLQFLLWYDEGEERNRGNFPPRFSGRQFPNYSSELNVNALELEDSALYLCASSLVRVGQPQHFGDGTRLSIL.

The J gene is TRBJ1-1, the V gene TRBV7-2; D is undetermined. V was shortened by 1 base and J by 0 bases, with 6 bases between the two germline ends. Germline V gene lookup returns CDR1 SGHTA and CDR2 FQGNSA. The CDR3 runs to 14 residues. The CDR3 region is CASSLGSMNTEAFF. The CDR3 DNA reads as TGTGCCAGCAGCTTAGGGTCCATGAACACTGAAGCTTTCTTT.

V is TRBV15 and J is TRBJ2-7, with D uncertain. The CDR3 extends over 15 amino acids. The germline V and J ends were trimmed by 1 base and 0 bases, with 10 bases remaining between them. Germline V lookup: CDR1 LNHNV, CDR2 YYDKDF (reference sequence). The CDR3 DNA sequence: TGTGCCACCAGCAGAGCTCCAAGGGCCTCCTACGAGCAGTACTTC. This codes for CATSRAPRASYEQYF.

V is TRBV13 and J is TRBJ1-1; 7 positions agree with TRBD1. V gave up 5 bases and J gave up 1 base; unmatched junction bases: 10. Germline V lookup: CDR1 PRHDT, CDR2 FYEKMQ (reference sequence). The length of the CDR3 is 16 residues. CDR3 in DNA: TGTGCCAGCAGCCATACTGCCGGACAGGCGAACACTGAAGCTTTCTTT. Encoded protein: CASSHTAGQANTEAFF.

This clone has only one observation. V and J are TRBV5-1 and TRBJ1-3; a possible D gene is TRBD1 (5 bases). V was pared by 4 bases and J by 0 bases, with 17 bases between. The CDR3 loop spans 17 amino acids. Germline assignment: CDR1 SGHRS and CDR2 YFSETQ. The CDR3 sequence: CASSLDLTALSGNTIYF. The CDR3 DNA follows: TGCGCCAGCAGCCTAGACCTGACAGCTCTCTCTGGAAACACCATATATTTT.

The J gene is TRBJ1-6, the V gene TRBV5-5, with 8 positions matching TRBD1. Losses at the gene ends were 0 bases for V and 7 bases for J; bases not matched to a gene: 6. This CDR3 comprises 16 residues. CDR1 is SGHKS, CDR2 YYEKEE, per germline (reference sequence). For the CDR3, the DNA is TGTGCCAGCAGCTTGGGTGTTACAGGGGGGAATTCACCCCTCCACTTT. This codes for CASSLGVTGGNSPLHF.

The CDR3, as DNA: TGTGCCAGCAGTTCTGGGATGTTGTCCGGGGAGCTGTTTTTT. This encodes CASSSGMLSGELFF. This chain uses TRBV6-5 with TRBJ2-2; no clear D. This CDR3 has 14 amino acids. Germline CDR1 MNHEY, CDR2 SVGAGI. V dropped 4 bases and J dropped 6 bases, with 12 bases sitting between them.

The V gene is TRBV7-9, the J gene TRBJ1-4; possible D gene TRBD1, 5 bases. Trimming pared 0 bases from V and 3 bases from J, leaving 5 bases between. There are 14 residues in the CDR3. The germline CDR1 and CDR2 sequences are SEHNR and FQNEAQ (reference sequence). As DNA, the CDR3 is TGTGCCAGCAGCTTAGCGGGGGCTAATGAAAAACTGTTTTTT. Translating gives CASSLAGANEKLFF.

This clone was observed many times. The chain links TRBV9 to TRBJ2-1; 8 bases align to TRBD1. The CDR3 contains 21 residues. V was pared by 0 bases and J by 4 bases, with 21 bases of the junction left unmatched. The germline gives CDR1 SGDLS, CDR2 YYNGEE. The CDR3 loop is CASSVGGRGRNFFTSYNEQFF. The CDR3 coding sequence is TGTGCCAGCAGCGTAGGGGGCAGGGGGCGGAATTTCTTTACGTCTTACAATGAGCAGTTCTTC. Variable domain in full (rest from reference TRBV9 and TRBJ2-1): DSGVTQTPKHLITATGQRVTLRCSPRSGDLSVYWYQQSLDQGLQFLIQYYNGEERAKGNILERFSAQQFPDLHSELNLSSLELGDSALYFCASSVGGRGRNFFTSYNEQFFGPGTRLTVL.

On this clone: Being one base from a much bigger clone, this may be a read error. This chain uses TRBV14 with TRBJ2-7; a possible D gene is TRBD2 (6 bases). With 6 bases removed from V and 2 bases from J, the gap between germline ends came to 11 bases. The CDR3 sequence is 13 residues long. Germline V gene data show CDR1 as SGHDN and CDR2 as FVKESK. For the CDR3, the DNA is TGTGCCAGCAGTTCGGGGGTCACCTACGAGCAGTACTTC. It encodes CASSSGVTYEQYF. Combining the CDR3 with reference TRBV14 and TRBJ2-7 gives the whole variable domain EAGVTQFPSHSVIEKGQTVTLRCDPISGHDNLYWYRRVMGKEIKFLLHFVKESKQDESGMPNNRFLAERTGGTYSTLKVQPAELEDSGVYFCASSSGVTYEQYFGPGTRLTVT.

To note about this clone: Distinct nucleotide sequences in the sample also encode this CDR3. The genes are TRBV18 and TRBJ1-5; D is ambiguous. The CDR3 sequence is 13 residues long. With 2 bases removed from V and 4 bases from J, the gap between germline ends came to 6 bases. The V gene's germline CDR1 is KGHSH and CDR2 LQKENI. CDR3 nucleotides: TGTGCCAGCTCACCAGAAGGGAATCAGCCCCAGCATTTT. It codes for CASSPEGNQPQHF. Filled out from reference TRBV18 and TRBJ1-5, the complete variable domain reads NAGVMQNPRHLVRRRGQEARLRCSPMKGHSHVYWYRQLPEEGLKFMVYLQKENIIDESGMPKERFSAEFPKEGPSILRIQQVVRGDSAAYFCASSPEGNQPQHFGDGTRLSIL.

The chain has TRBV7-2 and TRBJ2-5; 12 positions match TRBD1. With V trimmed by 5 bases and J by 4 bases, 11 bases remained unmatched. CDR1 is SGHTA and CDR2 is FQGNSA in the germline V gene. This CDR3 has 17 residues. The CDR3 sequence is CASSLGTGGVRRETQYF. CDR3 bases: TGTGCCAGCAGCCTTGGGACAGGGGGCGTTAGACGAGAGACCCAGTACTTC.

V gene TRBV11-2 combines with J gene TRBJ2-1; the match to TRBD2 covers 8 bases. V lost 0 bases, J lost 7 bases, and 8 bases stayed unmatched. The CDR3 has 16 residues. Germline CDR1 and CDR2: SGHAT and FQNNGV. The CDR3 region has the DNA TGTGCCAGCAGCTTAGAATCGGGACTAGTACGGAATGAGCAGTTCTTC. Its translation is CASSLESGLVRNEQFF.

This chain connects TRBV28 to TRBJ2-5; possible D gene TRBD2, 6 bases. The CDR3 contains 15 residues. V lost 2 bases and J 0 bases, leaving 10 bases between the germline ends. Germline V gene data show CDR1 as MDHEN and CDR2 as SYDVKM. The chain's CDR3 is CASSLPGRNQETQYF. In DNA form, the CDR3 reads TGTGCCAGCAGTTTACCCGGGAGAAACCAAGAGACCCAGTACTTC.

The rearrangement links TRBV25-1 to TRBJ1-1; D is unresolved. This CDR3 comprises 15 residues. Germline values: CDR1 MGHDK, CDR2 SYGVNS. Trimming left V 1 base short and J 7 bases short, with 16 bases between. CDR3 sequence reads: CASSESLGRVVEAFF. CDR3 coding DNA: TGTGCCAGCAGTGAATCGTTGGGGAGGGTTGTTGAAGCTTTCTTT. Complete variable domain (other parts from reference TRBV25-1 and TRBJ1-1): EADIYQTPRYLVIGTGKKITLECSQTMGHDKMYWYQQDPGMELHLIHYSYGVNSTEKGDLSSESTVSRIRTEHFPLTLESARPSHTSQYLCASSESLGRVVEAFFGQGTRLTVV.

This rearrangement joins TRBV13 to TRBJ2-3; TRBD2 might be the D (5 bases). With 5 bases removed from V and 3 bases from J, the gap between germline ends came to 15 bases. Germline V gene lookup returns CDR1 PRHDT and CDR2 FYEKMQ (reference sequence). The CDR3 is 15 residues long. Written as DNA, the CDR3 is TGTGCCAGCAGCACGGACTTTAGAGGGACAGATACGCAGTATTTT. This gives the protein CASSTDFRGTDTQYF.

The chain recombines TRBV5-5 with TRBJ1-5; unclear D gene. V lost 4 bases and J 3 bases, leaving 11 bases between the germline ends. The CDR3 sequence is 14 residues long. CDR1 SGHKS and CDR2 YYEKEE come from the germline V gene (reference sequence). The CDR3 DNA reads TGTGCCAGCAGCCCGAGGGTGGTCAATCAGCCCCAGCATTTT. Translation: CASSPRVVNQPQHF.

The chain recombines TRBV4-1 with TRBJ2-4; 8 nucleotides agree with TRBD1. The germline CDR1 and CDR2 sequences are MGHRA and YSYEKL. The CDR3 runs to 17 residues. With V trimmed by 2 bases and J by 3 bases, 9 bases remained unmatched. The CDR3 protein is CASSQLGTGPIKNIQYF. Here the CDR3 DNA reads TGCGCCAGCAGCCAATTGGGGACAGGTCCGATCAAAAACATTCAGTACTTC.

The V call is TRBV30, the J call TRBJ2-7; D is ambiguous. CDR3 size: 15 residues. Trimming took off 1 base at V and 1 base at J, with 14 bases between the two ends. CDR1 and CDR2 (germline): GTSNPN, SVGIG (reference sequence). CDR3 amino acids: CAWSGSRSASYEQYF. CDR3 coding DNA: TGTGCCTGGAGTGGCTCGAGGAGCGCTTCCTACGAGCAGTACTTC.

The V and J genes are TRBV5-1 and TRBJ1-5; D possibly corresponds to TRBD1 (5 bases). The germline V and J ends were trimmed by 4 bases and 6 bases, with 17 bases remaining between them. There are 15 residues in the CDR3. Germline lookup yields CDR1 SGHRS and CDR2 YFSETQ. CDR3 region: CASSPGFGSVQPQHF. In DNA form, the CDR3 reads TGCGCCAGCAGCCCAGGGTTTGGATCTGTTCAGCCCCAGCATTTT.

The chain employs TRBV15 and TRBJ2-7; D is unclear. The V gene's germline CDR1 is LNHNV and CDR2 YYDKDF (reference sequence). Between the trimmed V and J ends, which lost 3 bases and 3 bases, there was a span of 6 bases. This CDR3 is built from 12 residues. CDR3 loop: CATSSNGYEQYF. The CDR3 nucleotides are TGTGCCACCAGCAGCAATGGCTACGAGCAGTACTTC.

The count of this clone is one. The genes are TRBV11-2 and TRBJ2-3; the match to TRBD2 covers 13 bases. The CDR3 consists of 18 residues. CDR1 is SGHAT and CDR2 is FQNNGV in the germline V gene. Trimming removed 4 bases from V and 4 bases from J; junction bases left unmatched: 11. Here the CDR3 reads CASSSMGLAGRSADTQYF. CDR3 DNA: TGTGCCAGCAGCTCCATGGGACTAGCGGGGCGGTCGGCAGATACGCAGTATTTT.